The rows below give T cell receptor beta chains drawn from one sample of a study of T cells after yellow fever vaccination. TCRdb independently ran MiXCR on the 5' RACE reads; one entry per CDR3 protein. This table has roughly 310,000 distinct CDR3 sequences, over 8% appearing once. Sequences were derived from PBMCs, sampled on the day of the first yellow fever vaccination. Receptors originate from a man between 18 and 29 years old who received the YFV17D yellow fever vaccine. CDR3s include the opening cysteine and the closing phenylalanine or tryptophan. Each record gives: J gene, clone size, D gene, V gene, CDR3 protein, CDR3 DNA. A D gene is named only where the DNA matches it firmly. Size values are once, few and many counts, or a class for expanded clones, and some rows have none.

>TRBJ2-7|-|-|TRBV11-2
CASSLVLAYEQYF
TGTGCCAGCAGCTTAGTATTGGCCTACGAGCAGTACTTC
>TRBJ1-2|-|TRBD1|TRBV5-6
CASSRGLTQGDYGYTF
TGTGCCAGCAGCCGAGGCCTTACCCAGGGGGACTATGGCTACACCTTC
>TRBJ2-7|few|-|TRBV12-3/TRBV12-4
CASSFSPRGQGEQYF
TGTGCCAGCAGTTTTTCCCCTCGGGGGCAGGGCGAGCAGTACTTC
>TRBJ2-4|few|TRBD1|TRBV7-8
CASSSQRDRRAKNIQYF
TGTGCCAGCAGCTCCCAACGGGACAGGCGAGCCAAAAACATTCAGTACTTC
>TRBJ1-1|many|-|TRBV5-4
CASSFDRTNTEAFF
TGTGCCAGCAGCTTTGACAGGACGAACACTGAAGCTTTCTTT
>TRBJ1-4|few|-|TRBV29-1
CSANQQGGDEKLFF
TGCAGCGCCAACCAACAGGGAGGGGATGAAAAACTGTTTTTT
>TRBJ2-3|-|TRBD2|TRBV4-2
CASGRTSPRTDTQYF
TGTGCCAGCGGGCGGACTAGCCCGCGCACAGATACGCAGTATTTT
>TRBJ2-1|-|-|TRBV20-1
CSARSSLYNEQFF
TGCAGTGCTAGATCGTCCCTCTACAATGAGCAGTTCTTC
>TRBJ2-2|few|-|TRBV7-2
CASSRGQANTGELFF
TGTGCCAGCAGCCGCGGACAAGCGAACACCGGGGAGCTGTTTTTT
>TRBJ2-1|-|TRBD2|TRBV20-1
CSAGTSGGHTYNEQFF
TGCAGTGCTGGGACTAGCGGGGGCCATACCTACAATGAGCAGTTCTTC
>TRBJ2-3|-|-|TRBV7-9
CASSPGTLLSTDTQYF
TGTGCCAGCAGCCCAGGGACGCTACTCTCCACAGATACGCAGTATTTT
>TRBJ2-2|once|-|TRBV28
CASSRLYGELFF
TGTGCCAGCAGTCGCCTCTACGGGGAGCTGTTTTTT
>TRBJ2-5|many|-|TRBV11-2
CASIQGAGAQYF
TGTGCCAGCATTCAAGGGGCTGGGGCCCAGTACTTC
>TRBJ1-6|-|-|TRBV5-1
CASSFQGGWDSPLHF
TGCGCCAGCAGCTTTCAGGGCGGCTGGGATTCACCCCTCCACTTT
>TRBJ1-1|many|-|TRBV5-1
CASSLAPANTEAFF
TGCGCCAGCAGCTTGGCCCCAGCAAACACTGAAGCTTTCTTT
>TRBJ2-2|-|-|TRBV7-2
CASSLWQGNTGELFF
TGTGCCAGCAGCTTGTGGCAGGGGAATACCGGGGAGCTGTTTTTT
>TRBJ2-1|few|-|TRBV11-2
CASTMGGGLYNEQFF
TGTGCCAGCACCATGGGGGGGGGCCTCTACAATGAGCAGTTCTTC
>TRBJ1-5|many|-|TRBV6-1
CASRDLGFSNQPQHF
TGTGCCAGCAGGGACCTTGGGTTTAGCAATCAGCCCCAGCATTTT
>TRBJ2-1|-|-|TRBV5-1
CASSAPGLYNEQFF
TGCGCCAGCAGCGCGCCGGGGTTGTACAATGAGCAGTTCTTC
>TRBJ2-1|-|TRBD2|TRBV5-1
CASSSRGGAKYNEQFF
TGCGCCAGCAGCTCTCGCGGGGGGGCCAAATACAATGAGCAGTTCTTC
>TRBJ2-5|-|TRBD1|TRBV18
CASSRTGGEEETQYF
TGTGCCAGCTCGCGTACAGGGGGCGAAGAAGAGACCCAGTACTTC
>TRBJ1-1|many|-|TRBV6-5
CASSYSNRNTEAFF
TGTGCCAGCAGTTACTCGAACAGAAACACTGAAGCTTTCTTT
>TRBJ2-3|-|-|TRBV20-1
CRAKGRGTDTQYF
TGCAGAGCTAAAGGGCGCGGCACAGATACGCAGTATTTT
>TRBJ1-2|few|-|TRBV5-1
CASSLVGIQYGGYTF
TGCGCCAGCAGCTTGGTTGGCATTCAGTATGGAGGCTACACCTTC
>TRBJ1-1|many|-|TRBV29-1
CSGILAGSEAFF
TGCAGCGGAATACTGGCAGGGTCTGAAGCTTTCTTT
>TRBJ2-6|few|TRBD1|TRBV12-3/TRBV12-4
CASSYGQGSGANVLTF
TGTGCCAGCAGTTATGGACAGGGCTCTGGGGCCAACGTCCTGACTTTC
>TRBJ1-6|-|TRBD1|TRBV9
CASSARQGHSPLHF
TGTGCCAGCAGCGCCAGACAGGGTCATTCACCCCTCCACTTT
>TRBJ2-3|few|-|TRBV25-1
CASSEPWGRASTDTQYF
TGTGCCAGCAGTGAACCTTGGGGCAGGGCCAGCACAGATACGCAGTATTTT
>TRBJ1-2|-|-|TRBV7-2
CASSLAEGNYGYTF
TGTGCCAGCAGCTTAGCGGAGGGGAACTATGGCTACACCTTC
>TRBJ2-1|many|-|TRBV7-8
CASSLRMGLYNEQFF
TGTGCCAGCAGCCTTCGAATGGGGCTTTACAATGAGCAGTTCTTC
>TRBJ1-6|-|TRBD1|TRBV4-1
CASSQERSKDRGRSPLHF
TGCGCCAGCAGCCAAGAAAGATCGAAGGACAGGGGACGGTCACCCCTCCACTTT
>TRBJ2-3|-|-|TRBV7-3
CASRMGHSGSTDTQYF
TGTGCCAGCAGAATGGGGCACAGCGGGAGCACAGATACGCAGTATTTT